This entry features one T cell receptor beta chain sequence. The antigen is undetermined. This sample is drawn from a study of beta chain features in type 1 diabetes. As every portion of the isolated RNA was reverse transcribed, the sequencing read expressed TCRB transcripts. Assay used: immunoSEQ multiplex PCR; TCRdb lists only in-frame clones, some missing. The sample lists approximately 27,000 clones; roughly half were seen once. Deletions cut 0 bases from V and 6 bases from J, with 8 bases between. This CDR3 comprises 13 residues. Germline V gene sequence: CDR1 SGHRS, CDR2 YFSETQ. Study-level findings and limits: Any HLA type influence on TCRB rearrangement was left unresolved here. Moderate but significant shortening of TCRB CDR3s was recorded in all four CD4+ subsets from Type 1 diabetes patients. PCR might pick shorter templates more often, in the same way for patients and controls.

The receptor was derived from a man aged 30 to 39 with type 1 diabetes. Sequencing input: stem cell memory CD4+ T cells from blood. V usage is TRBV5-1 and J usage is TRBJ2-3, with a tentative D call TRBD1 (6 bases). The CDR3 DNA reads TGCGCCAGCAGCTTGGCAGGGGCTGATACGCAGTATTTT. Its translation is CASSLAGADTQYF.